One sample yielded the 22 T cell receptor beta chains listed below, sequenced in a study of OX40 agonist ivuxolimab in advanced cancers. The table came from immunoSEQ multiplex PCR; TCRdb's copy has only in-frame clones and leaves some out. The data show 55,000 to 65,000 clones, approximately 89% seen once. Here the sequenced sample was CD4+ or CD8+ T cells sorted from blood, taken in a trial of the OX40 agonist ivuxolimab. All receptors derive from an adult with an advanced solid tumor such as melanoma, head and neck, liver or kidney cancer.

V gene TRBV19 combines with J gene TRBJ1-5; 7 bases align to TRBD1. The germline gives CDR1 LNHDA, CDR2 SQIVND (reference sequence). The CDR3 contains 14 residues. The J segment lost 6 bases and the V segment lost 5 bases, leaving 7 bases of the junction unmatched. In nucleotides, the CDR3 is TGTGCCAGTAGTCCCCGACAGGGAAGTCAGCCCCAGCATTTT. It specifies CASSPRQGSQPQHF. The full variable domain, in which reference TRBV19 and TRBJ1-5 provide the parts outside the CDR3, is DGGITQSPKYLFRKEGQNVTLSCEQNLNHDAMYWYRQDPGQGLRLIYYSQIVNDFQKGDIAEGYSVSREKKESFPLTVTSAQKNPTAFYLCASSPRQGSQPQHFGDGTRLSIL.

This clone was seen a single time. The genes are TRBV6-1 and TRBJ2-7, with 8 bases lining up with TRBD2. V lost 4 bases to trimming and J lost 4 bases; unmatched junction nucleotides: 6. CDR3 size: 14 residues. Germline lookup yields CDR1 MNHNS and CDR2 SASEGT. CDR3 sequence reads: CASSGRGAGYEQYF. The CDR3, as DNA: TGTGCCAGCAGTGGGCGGGGGGCCGGGTACGAGCAGTACTTC.

This chain joins TRBV7-9 and TRBJ2-2; no reliable D call. The CDR3 has 15 amino acids. V was cut by 4 bases and J by 8 bases, with 17 bases left in between. The germline V gene has CDR1 SEHNR and CDR2 FQNEAQ (reference sequence). The CDR3: CASSSTVWRQGELFF. CDR3 nucleotides: TGTGCCAGCAGCTCCACAGTTTGGCGCCAAGGGGAGCTGTTTTTT.

The chain recombines TRBV7-9 with TRBJ2-5, with D perhaps given as TRBD1 or TRBD2 (6 bases each). This CDR3 spans 16 amino acids. V was trimmed by 2 bases and J by 3 bases, leaving 16 bases between them. The germline V gene encodes CDR1 SEHNR and CDR2 FQNEAQ (reference sequence). CDR3 region: CASSLYRGPGEETQYF. For the CDR3, the DNA is TGTGCCAGCAGCTTATACCGGGGGCCGGGGGAAGAGACCCAGTACTTC. Filled out from reference TRBV7-9 and TRBJ2-5, the complete variable domain reads DTGVSQNPRHKITKRGQNVTFRCDPISEHNRLYWYRQTLGQGPEFLTYFQNEAQLEKSRLLSDRFSAERPKGSFSTLEIQRTEQGDSAMYLCASSLYRGPGEETQYFGPGTRLLVL.

This clone was seen a handful of times. The chain links TRBV7-8 to TRBJ2-7; D is unresolved. Trimming removed 1 base at V and 1 base at J, with 17 bases between. From germline, CDR1 is SGHVS and CDR2 FQNEAQ. The CDR3 length is 17 residues. In DNA form, the CDR3 reads TGTGCCAGCAGCTTAGTAGTGGTAGGGATAGGGTCCTACGAGCAGTACTTC. Amino acids: CASSLVVVGIGSYEQYF.

The chain employs TRBV2 and TRBJ2-1, with 9 bases matching TRBD1. CDR3 length: 15 residues. CDR1 and CDR2 (germline): SNHLY, FYNNEI. Unmatched junction bases numbered 9, after V lost 3 bases and J lost 9 bases. The DNA for the CDR3 is TGTGCCAGCAGTGATCCTGGACAGGGGTTCCCTGAGCAGTTCTTC. This gives the protein CASSDPGQGFPEQFF.

V and J are TRBV5-8 and TRBJ2-6; D uncertain. Germline V gene data show CDR1 as SGHTS and CDR2 as YDEGEE. Trimming took off 2 bases at V and 1 base at J, with 4 bases between the two ends. This CDR3 is 14 amino acids long. DNA for the CDR3: TGTGCCAGCAGCTTTGGGTCTGGGGCCAACGTCCTGACTTTC. This translates into CASSFGSGANVLTF. The whole variable domain, filled in from reference TRBV5-8 and TRBJ2-6, reads EAGVTQSPTHLIKTRGQQATLRCSPISGHTSVYWYQQALGLGLQFLLWYDEGEERNRGNFPPRFSGRQFPNYSSELNVNALELEDSALYLCASSFGSGANVLTFGAGSRLTVL.

This sequence joins TRBV15 and TRBJ2-5; 9 nucleotides line up with TRBD1. V lost 0 bases to trimming and J lost 9 bases; unmatched junction nucleotides: 2. Germline V CDR1 and CDR2: LNHNV, YYDKDF (reference sequence). This CDR3 has 13 amino acids. This chain's CDR3 is CATSREDRGSQYF. The CDR3 coding sequence is TGTGCCACCAGCAGAGAGGACAGGGGATCCCAGTACTTC.

This rearrangement joins TRBV10-3 to TRBJ2-7, with 8 bases identical to TRBD2. The CDR3 runs to 12 residues. J lost 4 bases, V lost 6 bases, and 2 bases had no gene match. The V gene's germline CDR1 is ENHRY and CDR2 SYGVKD. CDR3 in DNA: TGTGCCATCAGACCGGGGGGGTACGAGCAGTACTTC. The encoded protein is CAIRPGGYEQYF.

The sample holds one count of this clone. The CDR3 region has the DNA TGTGCCAGCAGTATACAGGGTGCGCCCTACAATGAGCAGTTCTTC. It yields the protein CASSIQGAPYNEQFF. The gene calls are TRBV5-4 and TRBJ2-1, with D maybe TRBD1 (6 bases). V was cut by 5 bases and J by 2 bases, with 14 bases left in between. Germline V lookup: CDR1 SGHNT, CDR2 YYREEE (reference sequence). The CDR3 consists of 15 residues.

The rearrangement links TRBV7-6 to TRBJ2-1, with 7 bases fitting TRBD1. Trimming cost V 3 bases and J 6 bases; bases outside gene matches: 5. CDR3 size: 14 residues. Germline CDR1 SGHVS, CDR2 FNYEAQ. The CDR3 region has the DNA TGTGCCAGCAGCTTCGGTACAGGGGTCAATGAGCAGTTCTTC. Protein: CASSFGTGVNEQFF.

This clone was seen a single time. J is TRBJ2-3 and V is TRBV9, with TRBD2 matching 7 bases. Germline CDR1 is SGDLS and CDR2 is YYNGEE. After removal of 1 base from V and 1 base from J, the junction contained 3 bases not matched to a gene. The CDR3 is 15 amino acids. As DNA, the CDR3 is TGTGCCAGCAGCGTAACCAGCGGGGGCACAGATACGCAGTATTTT. Translating gives CASSVTSGGTDTQYF.

This chain uses TRBV19 with TRBJ2-7, with TRBD1 matching 7 bases. J was trimmed by 7 bases and V by 7 bases; bases with no gene match: 16. Germline loops: CDR1 LNHDA, CDR2 SQIVND (reference sequence). The CDR3 totals 15 residues. CDR3 amino acids: CASTIGLGGQEEQYF. CDR3 DNA: TGTGCCAGTACCATCGGATTAGGGGGCCAAGAGGAGCAGTACTTC.

The CDR3 nucleotides are TGTGCCAGCAGTGAAGGGACAGTCCTCTCTGGGGCCAACGTCCTGACTTTC. It is translated as CASSEGTVLSGANVLTF. This chain links TRBV25-1 with TRBJ2-6, with 7 bases that match TRBD1. The V segment lost 2 bases and the J segment 0 bases; nucleotides outside the gene matches: 4. The germline gives CDR1 MGHDK, CDR2 SYGVNS. The CDR3 loop spans 17 amino acids.

The V and J genes are TRBV7-6 and TRBJ1-1; 8 bases line up with TRBD1. CDR1 and CDR2 (germline): SGHVS, FNYEAQ. The J segment lost 0 bases and the V segment lost 3 bases, leaving 0 bases of the junction unmatched. This CDR3 is 14 amino acids long. The CDR3 DNA is TGTGCCAGCAGCTTGACAGGGGTGAACACTGAAGCTTTCTTT. The encoded protein is CASSLTGVNTEAFF.

J is TRBJ1-5 and V is TRBV19; TRBD1 might be the D (6 bases). CDR3 length equals 15 residues. Germline V gene lookup returns CDR1 LNHDA and CDR2 SQIVND (reference sequence). Between the trimmed V and J ends, which lost 7 bases and 0 bases, there was a span of 13 bases. CDR3 bases: TGTGCCAGTACCCCAGGGGATTTTAGCAATCAGCCCCAGCATTTT. Its translation is CASTPGDFSNQPQHF.

The V gene is TRBV15, the J gene TRBJ2-1, with 7 bases aligning to TRBD2. Germline V gives CDR1 LNHNV, CDR2 YYDKDF (reference sequence). Trimming cost V 3 bases and J 2 bases; bases outside gene matches: 4. The CDR3 contains 15 residues. The CDR3 sequence is CATSSSGGPYNEQFF. The DNA for the CDR3 is TGTGCCACCAGCAGCTCGGGGGGTCCCTACAATGAGCAGTTCTTC.

Worth noting for this clone: An end of the junction differs from the germline gene, which may be a read error. The V gene is TRBV6-1, the J gene TRBJ1-1; a possible D gene is TRBD1 (5 bases). The CDR3 consists of 11 residues. From germline, CDR1 is MNHNS and CDR2 SASEGT. The CDR3 sequence is CASSSGPETFF. The CDR3 region has the DNA TGTGCCAGCAGTTCGGGGCCTGAAACTTTCTTT.

Note on this clone: Other DNA sequences in the sample encode the same CDR3. The chain employs TRBV5-4 and TRBJ1-1, with D perhaps matching TRBD1 (5 bases). Per the germline V gene, CDR1 is SGHNT and CDR2 is YYREEE (reference sequence). The CDR3 contains 14 residues. V was clipped by 4 bases and J by 0 bases, with 10 bases between them. The CDR3 is CASSEGPMNTEAFF. CDR3 in DNA: TGTGCCAGCAGCGAGGGGCCAATGAACACTGAAGCTTTCTTT.

This chain links TRBV2 with TRBJ1-3, with 7 positions matching TRBD1. The V segment lost 0 bases and the J segment 4 bases; nucleotides outside the gene matches: 12. The CDR3 runs to 18 residues. Germline-derived CDR1 and CDR2 are SNHLY and FYNNEI. The CDR3 here is CASSEAGSRDSQGNTIYF. The DNA for the CDR3 is TGTGCCAGCAGTGAAGCGGGATCCCGGGACAGCCAAGGAAACACCATATATTTT.

V gene TRBV5-5 combines with J gene TRBJ2-7; D is perhaps TRBD2 (5 bases). CDR1 is SGHKS, CDR2 YYEKEE, per germline (reference sequence). CDR3 length: 15 amino acids. V lost 5 bases and J 4 bases, leaving 19 bases between the germline ends. CDR3 region: CASRRATVVAYEQYF. In DNA form, the CDR3 reads TGTGCCAGCAGGAGGGCAACTGTAGTGGCGTACGAGCAGTACTTC. The full variable domain, completed using reference TRBV5-5 and TRBJ2-7, is DAGVTQSPTHLIKTRGQQVTLRCSPISGHKSVSWYQQVLGQGPQFIFQYYEKEERGRGNFPDRFSARQFPNYSSELNVNALLLGDSALYLCASRRATVVAYEQYFGPGTRLTVT.

This clone was observed once. This rearrangement joins TRBV11-1 to TRBJ2-3; D not resolved. Per germline, CDR1 SGHAT and CDR2 FQDESV (reference sequence). The CDR3 loop spans 15 amino acids. V was shortened by 5 bases and J by 4 bases, with 16 bases between the two germline ends. DNA of the CDR3: TGTGCCAGCAGCCGCGACTCCGAAAATCCAGATACGCAGTATTTT. Protein: CASSRDSENPDTQYF.